This T cell receptor (beta chain) originates from a study of shared clonotypes between healthy human individuals. Study-level information: Three plates each covered CD4 naive and memory; CD8 naive two, CD8 memory one.

Note on this clone: The antigen is unknown.

Study findings and constraints: For sorted subsets, rarefaction showed incomplete sequencing despite large depth. Estimated richness was generally greater in naive than memory subsets.

The CDR3 is 13 amino acids. CDR1 is MDHEN, CDR2 SYDVKM, per germline. Losses at the gene ends were 4 bases for V and 6 bases for J; bases not matched to a gene: 5. Both subsets, CD45RA+ naive and CD45RA-negative memory, were split from the CD4+ cells. Libraries were prepared by immunoSEQ multiplex PCR; TCRdb keeps only in-frame clonotypes and omits some of them. This table has 550,000 to 700,000 clones, roughly 72% appearing once. This sequence was found in a woman aged 25 to 45 in good health. The V call is TRBV28, the J call TRBJ1-2, with 7 bases that match TRBD1. Input material: memory CD4+ T cells sorted from blood. Sample subset: CD45RA-negative fraction. This chain's CDR3 is CASSYGQANGYTF. The CDR3 DNA follows: TGTGCCAGCAGTTACGGACAGGCCAATGGCTACACCTTC.